These 24 T cell receptor beta chains were sequenced from one sample in a study of T-cell memory formation after mild COVID-19. In TCRdb, the 5' RACE reads were re-called with MiXCR into one record per CDR3 protein. The data contain 450,000 to 650,000 distinct CDR3 sequences, 20% to 25% of them singletons. The specimen was PBMCs or a T cell subset sorted from them (not recorded which). The receptor set was obtained from an adult woman who had mild COVID-19 (a few samples of this study predate the infection). Cell type and time point are not known.

There are many counts of this clonotype. The gene calls are TRBV5-1 and TRBJ1-1, with no clear D. CDR1 is SGHRS, CDR2 YFSETQ, per germline. The CDR3 is made up of 13 amino acids. V was cut by 0 bases and J by 1 base, with 4 bases left in between. The DNA for the CDR3 is TGCGCCAGCAGCTTGGCCTCGAACACTGAAGCTTTCTTT. The encoded protein is CASSLASNTEAFF.

In this sample, this clonotype turned up a few times. The DNA of the CDR3 is TGCGCCAGCAGCCAAGTCGCTAGATACACCGGGGAGCTGTTTTTT. Translated: CASSQVARYTGELFF. The rearrangement joins TRBV4-1 to TRBJ2-2; D is ambiguous. The CDR3 extends over 15 amino acids. Germline CDR1 reads MGHRA; CDR2 reads YSYEKL. V lost 1 base, J lost 3 bases, and 9 bases lay in between.

This clonotype has a handful of counts. This chain links TRBV9 with TRBJ2-5, with unresolved D. V dropped 0 bases and J dropped 2 bases, with 8 bases sitting between them. CDR3 length equals 14 residues. Germline CDR1 and CDR2: SGDLS and YYNGEE. The DNA of the CDR3 is TGTGCCAGCAGCGTAGGGTGGGGACAAGAGACCCAGTACTTC. Translating gives CASSVGWGQETQYF.

The CDR3 reads CASSPPSSGANVLTF. DNA of the CDR3: TGCGCCAGCAGCCCTCCCTCCTCTGGGGCCAACGTCCTGACTTTC. V usage is TRBV5-1 and J usage is TRBJ2-6; D gene unclear. The germline V gene has CDR1 SGHRS and CDR2 YFSETQ. Trimming cost V 4 bases and J 0 bases, with 8 bases left between them. The CDR3 length is 15 residues.

This clonotype showed up just a few times. The chain has TRBV9 and TRBJ2-7, with TRBD1 as a possible D gene (5 bases). CDR3 length: 14 residues. Germline values: CDR1 SGDLS, CDR2 YYNGEE. The V gene lost 1 base and the J gene lost 2 bases, with 10 bases spanning the gap. CDR3 loop: CASSVTTGTYEQYF. In DNA form, the CDR3 reads TGTGCCAGCAGCGTAACCACAGGTACCTACGAGCAGTACTTC. Filled out from reference TRBV9 and TRBJ2-7, the complete variable domain reads DSGVTQTPKHLITATGQRVTLRCSPRSGDLSVYWYQQSLDQGLQFLIQYYNGEERAKGNILERFSAQQFPDLHSELNLSSLELGDSALYFCASSVTTGTYEQYFGPGTRLTVT.

This clonotype came up a few times. The gene calls are TRBV24-1 and TRBJ2-5; 8 bases fit TRBD1. The length of the CDR3 is 17 residues. The junction had 14 bases not matched to a gene; V was cut back by 4 bases and J by 5 bases. Germline V CDR1 and CDR2: KGHDR, SFDVKD. For the CDR3, the DNA is TGTGCCACCAGTGACGATTTTGGGGTGACAGGGGTGGAGACCCAGTACTTC. Its translation is CATSDDFGVTGVETQYF.

The J gene is TRBJ2-7, the V gene TRBV24-1; 9 bases agree with TRBD1. This CDR3 contains 14 residues. Unmatched junction bases numbered 3, after V lost 7 bases and J lost 0 bases. Germline CDR1 reads KGHDR; CDR2 reads SFDVKD. CDR3 in DNA: TGTGCCACCAGCTCGGGACAGGGCTCCTACGAGCAGTACTTC. Protein sequence: CATSSGQGSYEQYF.

A remark on this clonotype: The conserved final phenylalanine or tryptophan is absent from the CDR3, which likely points to a read error. The limits of the CDR3 on the DNA are not certain, so only TCRdb's listed CDR3 is given. This chain links TRBV6-5 with TRBJ1-1; the table's D call, TRBD1, has no DNA check behind it. Germline assignment: CDR1 MNHEY and CDR2 SVGAGI. Including both end residues, the CDR3 is 9 amino acids long. This CDR3 reads CASSPLSPV.

This clonotype showed up many times. The J gene is TRBJ2-7, the V gene TRBV5-1; D unresolved. Trimming removed 6 bases at V and 2 bases at J, with 15 bases between. The germline V gene has CDR1 SGHRS and CDR2 YFSETQ. This CDR3 region has 14 residues. The DNA for the CDR3 is TGCGCCAGCACCCCTCAAGCGAGTACCTACGAGCAGTACTTC. Its translation is CASTPQASTYEQYF.

This clonotype appeared many times. V usage is TRBV20-1 and J usage is TRBJ1-5; perhaps TRBD1 as D (5 bases). V was trimmed by 1 base and J by 7 bases, leaving 11 bases between them. This CDR3 comprises 13 residues. Germline CDR1 is DFQATT and CDR2 is SNEGSKA (reference sequence). Written as DNA, the CDR3 is TGCAGTGCTAGAGGCCAGGGTTTGCAGCCCCAGCATTTT. Translated, it gives CSARGQGLQPQHF.

V usage is TRBV5-1 and J usage is TRBJ1-4; no definite D call. Trimming left V 4 bases short and J 8 bases short, with 15 bases between. Germline V gene sequence: CDR1 SGHRS, CDR2 YFSETQ. This CDR3 comprises 14 residues. The CDR3 here is CASSLGLNEEKLFF. The CDR3 DNA reads as TGCGCCAGCAGCCTAGGACTGAACGAGGAAAAACTGTTTTTT.

The chain combines TRBV4-3 with TRBJ2-1, with 8 bases that match TRBD2. V dropped 4 bases and J dropped 4; count of bases not matched to a gene: 9. In germline, CDR1 is LGHNA, CDR2 YSLEER. The CDR3 runs 16 residues. The CDR3 sequence: CASSRSRTSLYNEQFF. CDR3 bases: TGCGCCAGCAGCCGCTCGAGGACTAGCTTATACAATGAGCAGTTCTTC.

This clonotype was observed a handful of times. The rearrangement links TRBV4-3 to TRBJ2-1; D call uncertain. The germline CDR1 and CDR2 sequences are LGHNA and YSLEER. This CDR3 comprises 14 residues. V lost 3 bases and J lost 6, with 12 bases in between. The chain's CDR3 is CASSHDTETNEQFF. In DNA form, the CDR3 reads TGCGCCAGCAGCCATGATACAGAGACCAATGAGCAGTTCTTC.

CDR3 sequence (DNA): TGTGCCAGCAGTTACTCAGGCAGGGGAGTGATTGAAGCTTTCTTT. Its protein product is CASSYSGRGVIEAFF. V is TRBV6-5 and J is TRBJ1-1; D perhaps matches TRBD1 (6 bases). This CDR3 contains 15 residues. Germline CDR1 reads MNHEY; CDR2 reads SVGAGI. Trimming cost V 0 bases and J 7 bases, with 15 bases left between them.

This sequence joins TRBV20-1 and TRBJ1-2; a possible D gene is TRBD1 (5 bases). V dropped 3 bases and J dropped 4 bases, with 9 bases sitting between them. Germline-derived CDR1 and CDR2 are DFQATT and SNEGSKA (reference sequence). The CDR3 covers 12 residues. This CDR3 is CSARGGVYGYTF. Here the CDR3 DNA reads TGCAGTGCTAGGGGGGGAGTCTATGGCTACACCTTC.

This clonotype has only a few counts. V gene TRBV11-2 combines with J gene TRBJ2-2; TRBD1 is a possible D gene (5 bases). This CDR3 is 17 amino acids long. Germline V lookup: CDR1 SGHAT, CDR2 FQNNGV. The V gene lost 3 bases and the J gene lost 6 bases, with 20 bases spanning the gap. The CDR3 DNA reads as TGTGCCAGCAGCTTTAGTATGGGGCCCAGAGACGCCGGGGAGCTGTTTTTT. Amino acid sequence: CASSFSMGPRDAGELFF. The full variable domain, completed using reference TRBV11-2 and TRBJ2-2, is EAGVAQSPRYKIIEKRQSVAFWCNPISGHATLYWYQQILGQGPKLLIQFQNNGVVDDSQLPKDRFSAERLKGVDSTLKIQPAKLEDSAVYLCASSFSMGPRDAGELFFGEGSRLTVL.

J is TRBJ2-7 and V is TRBV4-1, with D tentatively TRBD1 or TRBD2 (5 bases each). This CDR3 is 17 amino acids long. Germline CDR1 reads MGHRA; CDR2 reads YSYEKL. The germline V and J ends were trimmed by 1 base and 0 bases, with 16 bases remaining between them. This chain's CDR3 is CASSQVGTGTDSYEQYF. DNA for the CDR3: TGCGCCAGCAGCCAAGTTGGCACCGGGACGGACTCCTACGAGCAGTACTTC.

The chain joins TRBV3-1 to TRBJ1-1; D not resolved. Germline V gives CDR1 LGHDT, CDR2 YNNKEL (reference sequence). The CDR3 covers 14 residues. V was clipped by 1 base and J by 1 base, with 7 bases between them. The CDR3: CASSQVEGNTEAFF. For the CDR3, the DNA is TGTGCCAGCAGCCAAGTGGAGGGGAACACTGAAGCTTTCTTT.

This clonotype was detected only once. The V gene is TRBV28, the J gene TRBJ2-7, with D tentatively TRBD2 (5 bases). Germline CDR1 MDHEN, CDR2 SYDVKM. The CDR3 is 11 residues long. V was pared by 10 bases and J by 7 bases, with 14 bases between. CDR3 residues: CATTPGIEQYF. The CDR3 bases are TGTGCCACCACCCCGGGGATTGAGCAGTACTTC.

Only a few counts were recorded for this clonotype. J is TRBJ2-3 and V is TRBV20-1; unclear D gene. This CDR3 contains 15 residues. V was clipped by 6 bases and J by 0 bases, with 16 bases between them. Germline CDR1 and CDR2: DFQATT and SNEGSKA (reference sequence). This CDR3 reads CSARSPASSTDTQYF. CDR3 coding DNA: TGCAGTGCAAGGTCCCCGGCTTCTAGCACAGATACGCAGTATTTT.

The rearrangement joins TRBV12-3 or TRBV12-4 to TRBJ2-2; 9 bases are a match to TRBD2. The CDR3 length is 18 residues. V was clipped by 6 bases and J by 5 bases; unmatched bases: 16. CDR3 loop: CASSRTVAGATGTGELFF. DNA of the CDR3: TGTGCCAGCAGCCGGACAGTAGCGGGGGCCACGGGAACCGGGGAGCTGTTTTTT.

V is TRBV3-1 and J is TRBJ1-1; 7 nucleotides match TRBD1. This CDR3 spans 15 amino acids. Germline lookup yields CDR1 LGHDT and CDR2 YNNKEL (reference sequence). The J segment lost 2 bases and the V segment lost 1 base, leaving 4 bases of the junction unmatched. The CDR3 DNA follows: TGTGCCAGCAGCCAAGGGGGGACAGTAAACACTGAAGCTTTCTTT. Translated: CASSQGGTVNTEAFF.

This clonotype was recorded only once. The chain joins TRBV12-3 or TRBV12-4 to TRBJ2-3; 11 positions match TRBD1. The CDR3 totals 17 residues. V lost 6 bases to trimming and J lost 6 bases; unmatched junction nucleotides: 14. The CDR3 DNA reads TGTGCCAGCAGCCTTAGGACAGGGGGCGTCATAAGGGATACGCAGTATTTT. It yields the protein CASSLRTGGVIRDTQYF.

The chain has TRBV10-3 and TRBJ1-2; 7 bases are a match to TRBD1. Trimming removed 3 bases from V and 5 bases from J; junction bases left unmatched: 6. The V gene's germline CDR1 is ENHRY and CDR2 SYGVKD. The CDR3 extends over 14 amino acids. The CDR3 DNA follows: TGTGCCATCAGTGAATCCGGGACAGTATATGGCTACACCTTC. This encodes CAISESGTVYGYTF.